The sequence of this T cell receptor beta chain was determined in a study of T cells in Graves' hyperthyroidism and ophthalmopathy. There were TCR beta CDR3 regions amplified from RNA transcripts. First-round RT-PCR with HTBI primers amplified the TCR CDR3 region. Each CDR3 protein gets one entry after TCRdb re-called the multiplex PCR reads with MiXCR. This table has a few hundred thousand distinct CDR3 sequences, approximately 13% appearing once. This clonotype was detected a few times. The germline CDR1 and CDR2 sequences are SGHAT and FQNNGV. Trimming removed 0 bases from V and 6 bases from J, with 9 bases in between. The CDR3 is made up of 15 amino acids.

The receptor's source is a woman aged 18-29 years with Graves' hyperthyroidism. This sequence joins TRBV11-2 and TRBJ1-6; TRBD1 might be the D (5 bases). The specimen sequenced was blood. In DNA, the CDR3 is TGTGCCAGCAGCTTAGAATTTGACAGTAATTCACCCCTCCACTTT. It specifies CASSLEFDSNSPLHF.